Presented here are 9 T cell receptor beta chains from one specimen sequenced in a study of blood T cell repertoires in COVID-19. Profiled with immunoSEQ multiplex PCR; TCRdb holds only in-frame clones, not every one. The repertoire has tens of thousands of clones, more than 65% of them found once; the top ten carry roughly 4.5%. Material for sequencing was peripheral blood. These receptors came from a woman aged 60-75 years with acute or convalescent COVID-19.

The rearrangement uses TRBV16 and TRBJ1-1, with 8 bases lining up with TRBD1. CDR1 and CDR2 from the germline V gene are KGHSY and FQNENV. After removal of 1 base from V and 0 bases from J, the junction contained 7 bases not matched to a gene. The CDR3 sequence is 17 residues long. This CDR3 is CASSQLQGANLNTEAFF. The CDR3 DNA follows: TGTGCCAGCAGCCAATTGCAGGGGGCTAACTTGAACACTGAAGCTTTCTTT.

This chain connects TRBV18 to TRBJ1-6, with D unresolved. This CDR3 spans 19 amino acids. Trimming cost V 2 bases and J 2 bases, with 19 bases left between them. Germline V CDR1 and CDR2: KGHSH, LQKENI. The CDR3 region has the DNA TGTGCCAGCTCACCAAATCCCACGGCGGGCGGAACCTATAATTCACCCCTCCACTTT. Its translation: CASSPNPTAGGTYNSPLHF.

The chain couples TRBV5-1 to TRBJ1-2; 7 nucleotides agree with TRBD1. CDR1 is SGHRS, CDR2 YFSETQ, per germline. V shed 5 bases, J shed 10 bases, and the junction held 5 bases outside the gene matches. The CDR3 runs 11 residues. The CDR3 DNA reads TGCGCCAGCAGGGGACAGTTGGACTACACCTTC. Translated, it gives CASRGQLDYTF.

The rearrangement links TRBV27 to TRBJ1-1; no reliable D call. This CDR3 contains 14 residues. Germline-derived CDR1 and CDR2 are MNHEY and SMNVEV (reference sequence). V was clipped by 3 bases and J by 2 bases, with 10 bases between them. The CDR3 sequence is CASSFSYSNTEAFF. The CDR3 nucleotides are TGTGCCAGCAGTTTCTCCTACAGTAACACTGAAGCTTTCTTT.

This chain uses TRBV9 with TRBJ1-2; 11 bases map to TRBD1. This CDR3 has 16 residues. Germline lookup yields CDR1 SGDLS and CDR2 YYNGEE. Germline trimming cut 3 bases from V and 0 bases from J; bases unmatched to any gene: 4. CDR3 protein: CASSGPGQGANYGYTF. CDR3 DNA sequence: TGTGCCAGCAGCGGACCGGGACAGGGGGCTAACTATGGCTACACCTTC.

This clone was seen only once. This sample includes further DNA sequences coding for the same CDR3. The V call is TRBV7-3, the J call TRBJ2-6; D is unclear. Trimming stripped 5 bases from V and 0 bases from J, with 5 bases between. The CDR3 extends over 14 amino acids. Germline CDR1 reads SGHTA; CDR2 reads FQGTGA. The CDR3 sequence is CASSLSSGANVLTF. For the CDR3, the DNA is TGTGCCAGCAGCCTTAGCTCTGGGGCCAACGTCCTGACTTTC.

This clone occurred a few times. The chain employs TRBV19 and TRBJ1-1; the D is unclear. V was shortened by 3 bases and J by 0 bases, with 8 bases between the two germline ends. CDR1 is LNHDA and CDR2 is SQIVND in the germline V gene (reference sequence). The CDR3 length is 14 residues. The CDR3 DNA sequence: TGTGCCAGTAGTATTGGCGGGGTGAACACTGAAGCTTTCTTT. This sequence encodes CASSIGGVNTEAFF.

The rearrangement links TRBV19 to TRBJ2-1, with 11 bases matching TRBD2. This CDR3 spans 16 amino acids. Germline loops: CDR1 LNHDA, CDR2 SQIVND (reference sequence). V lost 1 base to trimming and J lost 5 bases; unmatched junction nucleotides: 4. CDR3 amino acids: CASSIGASGGNNEQFF. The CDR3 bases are TGTGCCAGTAGTATAGGAGCTAGCGGGGGGAACAATGAGCAGTTCTTC.

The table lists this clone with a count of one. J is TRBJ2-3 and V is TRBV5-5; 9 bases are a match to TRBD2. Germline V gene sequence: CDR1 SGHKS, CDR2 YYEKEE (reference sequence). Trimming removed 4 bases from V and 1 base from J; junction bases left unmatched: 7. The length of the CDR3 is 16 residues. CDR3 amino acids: CASSPIAGARTDTQYF. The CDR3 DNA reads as TGTGCCAGCAGCCCGATAGCGGGGGCGCGCACAGATACGCAGTATTTT.